This T cell receptor beta chain derives from a study of blood T cell repertoires in COVID-19. Study in general: Samples of COVID-19 (acute and convalescent) were obtained from the United States, Italy and Spain.

Authors' processing steps: Counts of nucleated cells, estimated from reference gene primer amplification, were obtained. Generated by immunoSEQ multiplex PCR, the TCRdb table keeps only in-frame clones and is missing some. V, J and clone size are taken as reported in that table, and D and trimming were inferred from the DNA itself. The table has over 80,000 clones, 80% to 90% seen once. This CDR3 spans 14 amino acids. The germline CDR1 and CDR2 sequences are MNHEY and SMNVEV (reference sequence). V was shortened by 6 bases and J by 7 bases, with 18 bases between the two germline ends. The V gene is TRBV27, the J gene TRBJ1-2; D remains unclear. Sample: peripheral blood. The clonotype was recovered from a human donor in a cohort sampled during active COVID-19. The CDR3 nucleotides read TGTGCCAGCAGCCTCCTCGGCGGGCGGCTTGGCTACACCTTC. As protein: CASSLLGGRLGYTF.